These 3 T cell receptor beta chains came from one sample sequenced in a study of blood T cell repertoires in COVID-19. Sequencing was performed with immunoSEQ multiplex PCR; in TCRdb, only in-frame clones are kept and a portion is missing. Seen here are under 300,000 clones, around 87% observed once, and the top ten hold roughly 2.5%. The sample consisted of PBMCs or T cells enriched from blood (not recorded which). The receptors originated from a woman younger than 30 who had recovered from COVID-19.

The rearrangement links TRBV7-9 to TRBJ1-2; D uncertain. The CDR3 runs to 12 residues. CDR1 and CDR2 (germline): SEHNR, FQNEAQ (reference sequence). Trimming took off 5 bases at V and 2 bases at J, with 6 bases between the two ends. The CDR3 sequence: CASSPENYGYTF. The CDR3 DNA follows: TGTGCCAGCAGCCCGGAGAACTATGGCTACACCTTC.

This chain uses TRBV10-2 with TRBJ1-2; 7 bases align to TRBD1. Germline V gives CDR1 WSHSY, CDR2 SAAADI. The V gene end was trimmed by 7 bases and the J gene end by 4 bases; junction bases not matched to a gene: 6. The CDR3 is made up of 13 amino acids. The DNA for the CDR3 is TGCGCCAGCAAGGATGACAGGGCCTATGGCTACACCTTC. Its translation is CASKDDRAYGYTF.

This clone was seen more than once but under ten times. The V gene is TRBV6-5, the J gene TRBJ1-5, with D perhaps matching TRBD1 (5 bases). The CDR3 loop spans 14 amino acids. Trimming removed 6 bases at V and 5 bases at J, with 14 bases between. Germline-derived CDR1 and CDR2 are MNHEY and SVGAGI. CDR3 coding DNA: TGTGCCAGCAGAGGGGCGGACGCTTATCAGCCCCAGCATTTT. This codes for CASRGADAYQPQHF.